The clone carrying this T cell receptor (beta chain) was found a few times. Its antigen remains unknown. This CDR3 is built from 15 residues. Trimming took off 0 bases at V and 3 bases at J, with 10 bases between the two ends. Germline V lookup: CDR1 SGHRS, CDR2 YFSETQ. In the PCR, 60 Vbeta and 13 Jbeta primers were used. TCRdb keeps only in-frame clones here, not all; method: immunoSEQ multiplex PCR. The data show approximately 210,000 clones, about 88% seen once. At the time of sampling, donors were nominally healthy, though unrecorded immune exposures were likely. This sample is part of a study of cytomegalovirus exposure and HLA in healthy donors. Whole-study findings and limits: In a later analysis, TCR beta V- and J-gene trimming showed a link to a missense DCLRE1C variant. Many donors shared some public TCRs, even though most TCR sequences were rare. There were several of the most significant clusters that appeared linked to common viral pathogens in a later analysis.

This TCR was sampled from a woman in her late teens or twenties in good health and CMV-seronegative. This sequence joins TRBV5-1 and TRBJ1-5; the D gene is possibly TRBD1 (6 bases). The sequenced material came from PBMCs. As DNA, the CDR3 is TGCGCCAGCAGCTTGGTGGCAGGGGCCAATCAGCCCCAGCATTTT. Translated, it gives CASSLVAGANQPQHF.